This entry concerns a single TCR beta chain. The antigen remains undetermined. RNA transcripts served as the template for amplifying TCR beta CDR3 regions. First-round RT-PCR of the TCR CDR3 relied on the HTBI primer set. TCRdb redid the calling of the multiplex PCR reads with MiXCR, one entry per CDR3 protein. This table has hundreds of thousands of distinct CDR3 sequences, less than 25% appearing once. This CDR3 contains 18 residues. Germline V gene sequence: CDR1 MNHNS, CDR2 SASEGT. V lost 2 bases and J lost 2, with 16 bases in between. These data belong to a study of T cells in Graves' hyperthyroidism and ophthalmopathy. In making diagnoses, clinical symptoms, serum thyroxine and TRAb, thyroid ultrasound and orbital computed tomography were all used. Study-level results: The majority of expanded thyroid clonotypes above 0.001 also appeared in blood.

This rearrangement joins TRBV6-1 to TRBJ1-6, with D tentatively TRBD1 (5 bases). The sequenced sample was blood. This receptor was taken from a woman aged 25 to 45 with Graves' ophthalmopathy. CDR3 coding DNA: TGTGCCAGCAGTGAACTACCGGGGGGGACCGCCTATAATTCACCCCTCCACTTT. Protein sequence: CASSELPGGTAYNSPLHF.